This T cell receptor beta chain was observed in a study of blood T cells in healthy people across ages (dated by TCRdb to between 2014 and 2017). Notes on the research overall: In model experiments, roughly one uniquely barcoded TCR beta cDNA molecule per two T cells was captured by template switching. To avoid experimental bias, donors of different ages were randomly spread across the sequencing lanes. Age-related changes in TCR beta repertoire diversity were measured in the study by deep sequencing normalized with unique cDNA molecular identifiers. The study analyzed two additional independent replicas of 1 million unique cDNA reads from the same blood draw for two donors, one aged 18 to 30 and one aged 80 or older. Four age groups were formed from the donors: young (average approximately 17 years), middle-aged (roughly 38), aged (about 62) and long-lived (more than 75).

Receptors were amplified or captured by 5' RACE. The reads were generated on an Illumina HiSeq 2500. The second PCR ran for about 6 to 12 cycles and used a J-beta primer mix along with a sample-barcoded 5' primer. A unique molecular identifier was introduced onto each TCR beta cDNA molecule by a template-switch 5' adaptor carrying 12 random nucleotides. Each sample yielded at least 2.5 million CDR3-containing paired-end reads. The Mint cDNA synthesis kit, primed by a TRBC-specific oligonucleotide, was used to synthesize first-strand cDNA from all RNA. After uracil-DNA glycosylase treatment, a first 18-cycle PCR used universal primers M1SS and BC2_uni_R on all cDNA. The published analysis was carried out like this. For normalization, 1 million high-quality reads, each with a distinct molecular identifier, were randomly selected from each sample. Reads sharing molecular identifiers were discarded rather than binned into consensus sequences. MiTCR, set to a Q25 quality threshold and the strictest error-elimination algorithm, was used for CDR3 identification, clonotype clustering and error correction. Lower-bound total TCR beta diversity was estimated with a nonparametric unseen species model using Euler transformation. TCRdb handled the public reads itself, with Q25 trimming in fastp and clone calling in MiXCR, and kept productive beta chains. Every CDR3 protein is listed once, alongside the most common genes and DNA of its rows. V and J calls and clone size were set by TCRdb, not the authors. The sample table holds nearly 1 million distinct CDR3 sequences, of which roughly half were seen once. Around a fifth of the sample lies in the top ten.

Study-wide findings and limitations: Compared with the aged group, the long-lived group had more naive CD4+ T cells, fewer expanded clones and increased TCR diversity, a pattern suggesting age selection. Donor CMV infection status was unknown, potentially confounding age-related changes in expanded clonotypes. Observed TCR beta diversity per million T cells fell roughly linearly with age, and a significant reduction was already apparent by age roughly 40. Bulk unsorted PBMC profiling prevented conclusive comparison of naive and antigen-experienced compartments. Estimates of total diversity based on one million sequenced T cells were considered lower bounds and underestimates. Observed TCR beta diversity correlated strongly with the percentage of naive T cells measured by flow cytometry.

Per the germline V gene (reference sequence), GTSNPN is the CDR1 and SVGIG is the CDR2. The CDR3 sequence holds 12 residues, the cysteine and phenylalanine included. CDR3 DNA only is kept here, 36 bases in frame from base 1. V sheds 4 bases and J sheds 5 bases, leaving 11 bases between their ends. The donors were 40 or so Caucasian individuals from Russia, aged roughly 6 to 90 years, who were systemically healthy. About 10 milliliters of peripheral blood were drawn from each donor into EDTA-treated Vacutainer tubes. Ficoll-Paque density-gradient centrifugation was used to isolate PBMCs, with at least 7 million per sample. Trizol reagent was used to extract total RNA from the PBMCs, yielding at least 5.5 micrograms per sample. For every donor, an aliquot of PBMCs went through flow cytometry to measure the percentages of naive CD45RAhigh/CD27high T cells. A note on this clonotype: The antigen it binds to is not known. No much larger clonotype is one base removed from it; base qualities were not supplied.

This clonotype was obtained from a woman aged 55 to 70 in good health. The sample consisted of blood. The V and J segments used are TRBV30 and TRBJ1-2, with TRBD1 as a weak D call on 5 bases. This receptor has the CDR3 CAWTMGTYGYTF. The nucleotides read TGTGCCTGGACCATGGGGACTTATGGCTACACCTTC.